This is a list of T cell receptor beta chains from one sample in a study of T cell repertoires in cytomegalovirus infection. TCRdb processed the reads anew with MiXCR; each CDR3 protein has one entry. There are 300,000 or so distinct CDR3 sequences in the sample; approximately 25% occur only once, and about 14% lies in the top ten. What these receptors recognize is not known. The sequences come from cultured PBMCs, collected from culture after CMV antigen stimulation. The receptor set was obtained from a human donor in good health (CMV status not recorded). Some clones in this sample may be carry-over from other donors' samples. CDR3s include the opening cysteine and the closing phenylalanine or tryptophan. Each record gives: D gene, V gene, clone size, J gene, CDR3 DNA, CDR3 protein. The D gene is left open where the match is weak. Size tells how often a clone was seen (once, few, many) or the class of an expanded clone, and some rows leave it out.

TRBD2	TRBV4-3	few	TRBJ2-1	TGCGCCAGCAGCCAAGCCTTTAGCGGGACCTACAATGAGCAGTTCTTC	CASSQAFSGTYNEQFF
-	TRBV12-3/TRBV12-4	-	TRBJ1-4	TGTGCCAGCAGTTCCACAGGCGGACCCAATGAAAAACTGTTTTTT	CASSSTGGPNEKLFF
-	TRBV7-2	many	TRBJ2-5	TGTGCCAGCAGCTTACTCCTCAACCAAGAGACCCAGTACTTC	CASSLLLNQETQYF
-	TRBV14	-	TRBJ1-4	TGTGCCAGCAGCCAAGAATCAGGTTTGCTTAATGAAAAACTGTTTTTT	CASSQESGLLNEKLFF
-	TRBV7-2	many	TRBJ2-7	TGTGCCAGCAGCTTAGCGTCAAGCGGGTTCCCCTACGAGCAGTACTTC	CASSLASSGFPYEQYF
-	TRBV7-9	-	TRBJ2-6	TGTGCCAGCAGTTCTTGGTCCTCTGGGGCCAACGTCCTGACTTTC	CASSSWSSGANVLTF
TRBD2	TRBV7-2	many	TRBJ2-7	TGTGCCAGCAGCTTAGTTTCTAGCGGGTTCTACGAGCAGTACTTC	CASSLVSSGFYEQYF
-	TRBV7-8	many	TRBJ1-4	TGTGCCAGCAGCTTAGAGGGTTCGGGTGGGGAAAAACTGTTTTTT	CASSLEGSGGEKLFF
-	TRBV6-1	-	TRBJ2-1	TGTGCCAGCAGGCTACAGGGAGGGGGTTACAATGAGCAGTTCTTC	CASRLQGGGYNEQFF
-	TRBV7-6	-	TRBJ2-7	TGTGCCAGCAGCTTATATCAGGGATTATCCTACGAGCAGTACTTC	CASSLYQGLSYEQYF
TRBD2	TRBV7-2	many	TRBJ2-5	TGTGCCAGCAGCTTAGTTCTTGAGGGAGGGAGAGAGACCCAGTACTTC	CASSLVLEGGRETQYF
TRBD1	TRBV5-6	-	TRBJ2-1	TGTGCCAGCAGCCCCAGCCTGGGACAGGGGTACAATGAGCAGTTCTTC	CASSPSLGQGYNEQFF
-	TRBV28	few	TRBJ1-2	TGTGCCAGCACCAAAGGTGGGGGAGAAGGCTACACCTTC	CASTKGGGEGYTF
TRBD1	TRBV29-1	few	TRBJ2-3	TGCAGCGCGGACAGGGGGCCGGCAGATACGCAGTATTTT	CSADRGPADTQYF
-	TRBV7-6	many	TRBJ1-3	TGTGCCAGCAGCTTTTACCCTGGAAACACCATATATTTT	CASSFYPGNTIYF
-	TRBV18	few	TRBJ2-2	TGTGCCAGCTCATCGGACAATAAACTCGCGAACACCGGGGAGCTGTTTTTT	CASSSDNKLANTGELFF
-	TRBV10-3	few	TRBJ2-1	TGTGCCATCAGTGAGGAGGCAGGGTCCAATGAGCAGTTCTTC	CAISEEAGSNEQFF
-	TRBV20-1	-	TRBJ1-2	TGCAGTGCTAGAGATACAGGGTCCGGCTACACCTTC	CSARDTGSGYTF
TRBD2	TRBV5-6	once	TRBJ2-2	TGTGCCAGCAGCTTGGGAGGACTAGTGAACACCGGGGAGCTGTTTTTT	CASSLGGLVNTGELFF
TRBD2	TRBV12-3/TRBV12-4	-	TRBJ2-2	TGTGCCAGCAGACCCCGGGGACTAGCGGGATTCACCGGGGAGCTGTTTTTT	CASRPRGLAGFTGELFF
TRBD1	TRBV6-1	few	TRBJ1-4	TGTGCCAGCAGTGGAGCGGGACAGGGTGGTGAAAAACTGTTTTTT	CASSGAGQGGEKLFF
TRBD2	TRBV24-1	-	TRBJ2-1	TGTGCCACCAGTGTAAGTCGCGGGAGCTCCTACAATGAGCAGTTCTTC	CATSVSRGSSYNEQFF
TRBD1	TRBV7-2	many	TRBJ1-1	TGTGCCAGCACCCCCCTCACAGCGGACAGGGGGCGGGCTTTCTTT	CASTPLTADRGRAFF
-	TRBV2	-	TRBJ2-5	TGTGCCAGCTGTTCTAACGGGGAGACCCAGTACTTC	CASCSNGETQYF
-	TRBV4-3	-	TRBJ2-7	TGCGCCAGCAGCCAAGAAAACGGCTACGAGCAGTACTTC	CASSQENGYEQYF
TRBD2	TRBV4-1	-	TRBJ2-3	TGCGCCAGCAGCCAAGGTACGCGGGAGATGACAGATACGCAGTATTTT	CASSQGTREMTDTQYF
-	TRBV18	-	TRBJ2-1	TGTGCCAGCTCACCGGGCCCAGGGGAATACAATGAGCAGTTCTTC	CASSPGPGEYNEQFF
-	TRBV20-1	few	TRBJ1-2	TGCAGTGCTAGTTTGACTAGGGATGGCTACACCTTC	CSASLTRDGYTF
-	TRBV25-1	few	TRBJ2-4	TGTGCCAGCAGCGCCGAGGGGGCCAAAAACATTCAGTACTTC	CASSAEGAKNIQYF
-	TRBV20-1	few	TRBJ2-7	TGCAGTGCTAGAGATCACTCGGGACTGACAGCCAACGAGCAGTACTTC	CSARDHSGLTANEQYF
TRBD1	TRBV5-1	-	TRBJ1-6	TGCGCCAGCAGCTTTCAGACAGGGGAATCACCCCTCCACTTT	CASSFQTGESPLHF
TRBD1	TRBV6-2/TRBV6-3	few	TRBJ1-5	TGTGCCAGCAGTTACGGGGGACAGGGTGCCGGCGGAGAGCCCCAGCATTTT	CASSYGGQGAGGEPQHF
-	TRBV29-1	-	TRBJ2-3	TGCAGCGTTGAAGCGGCCACAGATACGCAGTATTTT	CSVEAATDTQYF
-	TRBV5-3	-	TRBJ2-7	TGTGCCAGCAGCGCGGACTTCAAGCAGTACTTC	CASSADFKQYF
TRBD2	TRBV20-1	-	TRBJ2-2	TGCAGTGCTAGAGGCCCAGACACTCGGACTAGCGGAATCACCGGGGAGCTGTTTTTT	CSARGPDTRTSGITGELFF
-	TRBV7-2	-	TRBJ2-1	TGTGCCAGCAGCTTATCCAGCTTAGCCTACAATGAGCAGTTCTTC	CASSLSSLAYNEQFF
TRBD1	TRBV28	few	TRBJ1-4	TGTGCTACAGGGGACGGGTGGGAAAAACTGTTTTTT	CATGDGWEKLFF
-	TRBV27	few	TRBJ2-1	TGTGCCAGCATTAGCCTTAGCTCCTACAATGAGCAGTTCTTC	CASISLSSYNEQFF
-	TRBV6-5	-	TRBJ2-1	TGTGCCAGCAGTTACGAGGCCTCCACCTCCTACAATGAGCAGTTCTTC	CASSYEASTSYNEQFF
-	TRBV7-9	-	TRBJ1-1	TGTGCCAGCGAATTTTTTAAGGGTTCATCTGAAGCTTTCTTT	CASEFFKGSSEAFF
-	TRBV7-9	-	TRBJ2-7	TGTGCCAGCAGCTTAGCCACTAGTGTCGAGCAGTACTTC	CASSLATSVEQYF
-	TRBV7-3	-	TRBJ2-7	TGTGCCAGCAGCTTAAGGGCCAGCAACTCCTACGAGCAGTACTTC	CASSLRASNSYEQYF